The clone carrying this T cell receptor beta chain was counted many times. What it binds is unknown. The germline CDR1 and CDR2 sequences are DFQATT and SNEGSKA (reference sequence). Trimming cost V 6 bases and J 7 bases; bases outside gene matches: 8. This CDR3 is built from 13 residues. The data stem from a study of regulatory T cells in long-lasting Graves disease. Overall study findings and caveats: TRBV28, TRBJ1-2 and TRBJ2-5 were segments that persistent disease favored.

Construction of the TCR beta libraries employed iRepertoire HTBI primers in conjunction with Arm-PCR of CDR3 regions. TCRdb independently ran MiXCR on the multiplex PCR reads; one entry per CDR3 protein. The sample carries some 500,000 distinct CDR3 sequences, roughly 13% recorded once. Regarding time point: newly diagnosed GD, antithyroid drugs for less than 3 months. The TCR library was prepared using RNA isolated from PBMCs. These records were also assigned to another study, of T cells in Graves' hyperthyroidism and ophthalmopathy. That work states: RT-PCR in the first round (using the HTBI primer set) targeted the TCR CDR3. The blood repertoire included most of the expanded thyroid clonotypes above 0.001. Stable hyperthyroidism was separated from ophthalmopathy by a model based on 13 V-J features.

This sequence was found in a man aged 25 to 40 with Graves disease. V and J are TRBV20-1 and TRBJ1-4; TRBD1 aligns across 7 bases. The starting material was peripheral blood mononuclear cells (PBMCs), obtained at new diagnosis, from a patient treated with antithyroid drugs. The CDR3 nucleotides are TGCAGTGCCTCCGGGACAGAGACTGAAAAACTGTTTTTT. Translation: CSASGTETEKLFF.